This T cell receptor beta chain was identified during a study of STAT5B mutations in CD4+ large granular lymphocyte leukemia. This clone was found a few times. Its antigen is unknown. Distinct nucleotide sequences in the sample also encode this CDR3. Study conclusions and caveats: TRBV06-family usage was enriched in top patient clones (8/27) versus controls (2/35).

Per the original methods: Productive clonotypes were detectable down to 2.59 x 10-5 frequency. TCRdb keeps only in-frame clones here, not all; method: immunoSEQ multiplex PCR. That table furnishes V, J and clone size, whereas the DNA furnished D and trimming. The sample lists 30,000 to 40,000 clones, around 80% occurring once. The CDR3 is 15 residues long. Germline CDR1 and CDR2: KGHSH and LQKENI. V lost 3 bases, J lost 0 bases, and 1 base stayed unmatched. The sequence was collected from a human donor in good health. The sample was CD4+ T cells from blood buffy coats. J is TRBJ2-1 and V is TRBV18; 8 bases agree with TRBD1. The DNA for the CDR3 is TGTGCCAGCTCACCTGGGACAGGCTCCTACAATGAGCAGTTCTTC. Protein: CASSPGTGSYNEQFF.